This T cell receptor beta chain comes out of a study of regulatory T cells in long-lasting Graves disease. Notes on the study in general: Reduced TCR diversity was observed in persistent Graves' patients versus newly diagnosed patients.

Library construction for TCR beta used iRepertoire HTBI primers and Arm-PCR of CDR3 regions. TCRdb processed the multiplex PCR reads anew with MiXCR; each CDR3 protein has one entry. The top ten clones hold 20% of a sample with 380,000 or so distinct CDR3 sequences, about 17% of them seen once. Regarding time point: newly diagnosed GD, antithyroid drugs for less than 3 months. RNA from PBMCs was the source of the TCR library. As for this clonotype: Its antigen is unknown.

Trimming shortened V by 0 bases and J by 4 bases, and 20 bases separated the two germline ends. This CDR3 is 18 amino acids long. Germline V gives CDR1 SGHRS, CDR2 YFSETQ. Another study also made use of these data, one on T cells in Graves' hyperthyroidism and ophthalmopathy.

Sequenced here: peripheral blood mononuclear cells (PBMCs), sampled at new diagnosis, from a patient treated with antithyroid drugs. This sequence originates from a woman aged 18-35 years with Graves disease. The chain uses TRBV5-1 and TRBJ1-3, with D perhaps TRBD1 (5 bases). CDR3 residues: CASSLAPGQTGRGNTIYF. The CDR3 region has the DNA TGCGCCAGCAGCTTGGCGCCCGGACAAACGGGTCGGGGAAACACCATATATTTT.